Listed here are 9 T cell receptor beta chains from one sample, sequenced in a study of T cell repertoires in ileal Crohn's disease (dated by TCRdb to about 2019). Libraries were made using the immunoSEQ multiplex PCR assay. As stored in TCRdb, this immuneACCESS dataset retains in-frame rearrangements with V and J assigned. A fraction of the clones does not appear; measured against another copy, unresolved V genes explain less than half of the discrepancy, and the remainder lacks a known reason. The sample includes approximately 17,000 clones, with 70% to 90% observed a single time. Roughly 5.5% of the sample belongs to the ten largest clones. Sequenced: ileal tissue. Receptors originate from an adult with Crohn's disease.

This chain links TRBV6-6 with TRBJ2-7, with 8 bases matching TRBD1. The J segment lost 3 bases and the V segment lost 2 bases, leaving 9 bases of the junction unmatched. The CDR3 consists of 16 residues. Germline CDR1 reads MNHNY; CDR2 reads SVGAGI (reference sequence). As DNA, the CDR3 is TGTGCCAGCAGTTACCCCGCCAGGGGGCAGCACTACGAGCAGTACTTC. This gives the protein CASSYPARGQHYEQYF.

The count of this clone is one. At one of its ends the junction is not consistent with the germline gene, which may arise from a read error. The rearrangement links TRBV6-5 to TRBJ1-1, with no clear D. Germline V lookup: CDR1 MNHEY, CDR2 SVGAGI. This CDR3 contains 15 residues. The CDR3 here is CASSHSSAGSTEAFF. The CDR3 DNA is TGTGCCAGCAGTCACTCGAGCGCGGGTAGCACTGAAGCTTTCTTT.

The CDR3 is CASSPPLGGYEQYF. Written as DNA, the CDR3 is TGTGCCAGCAGTCCACCCTTAGGAGGTTACGAGCAGTACTTC. The rearrangement uses TRBV28 and TRBJ2-5; weak D call: TRBD2 (5 bases). The end of the DNA fits TRBJ2-7 better, so the J call may be wrong. CDR3 length: 14 residues. Germline V CDR1 and CDR2: MDHEN, SYDVKM.

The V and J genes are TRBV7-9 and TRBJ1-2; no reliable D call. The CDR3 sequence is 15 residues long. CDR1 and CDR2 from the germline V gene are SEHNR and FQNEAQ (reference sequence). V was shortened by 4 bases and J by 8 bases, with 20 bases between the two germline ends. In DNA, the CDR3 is TGTGCCAGCAGCTCGAATAATGGGCCTCTTAGGGGCTACACCTTC. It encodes CASSSNNGPLRGYTF.

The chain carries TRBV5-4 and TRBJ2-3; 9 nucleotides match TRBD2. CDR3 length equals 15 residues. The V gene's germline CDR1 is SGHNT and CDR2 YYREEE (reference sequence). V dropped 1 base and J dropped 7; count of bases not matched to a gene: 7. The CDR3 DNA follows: TGTGCCAGCAGCTTGTCAGGCGGGAGGGCACATACGCAGTATTTT. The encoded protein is CASSLSGGRAHTQYF.

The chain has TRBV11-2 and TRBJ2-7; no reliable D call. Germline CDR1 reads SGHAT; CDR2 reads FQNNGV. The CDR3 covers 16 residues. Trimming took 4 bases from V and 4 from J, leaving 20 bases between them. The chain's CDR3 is CASSSLTPPPFYEQYF. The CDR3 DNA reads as TGTGCCAGCAGCTCCCTAACCCCCCCTCCATTTTACGAGCAGTACTTC.

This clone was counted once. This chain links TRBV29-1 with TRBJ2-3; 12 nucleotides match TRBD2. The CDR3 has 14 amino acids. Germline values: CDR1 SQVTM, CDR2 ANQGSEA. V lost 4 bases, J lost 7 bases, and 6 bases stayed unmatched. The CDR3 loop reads CSVGLAGGPNTQYF. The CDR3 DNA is TGCAGCGTTGGGCTAGCGGGAGGGCCCAATACGCAGTATTTT.

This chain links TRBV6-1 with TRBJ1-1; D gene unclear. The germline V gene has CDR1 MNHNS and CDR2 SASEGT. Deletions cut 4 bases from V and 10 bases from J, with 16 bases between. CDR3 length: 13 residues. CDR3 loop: CASSAIRRAGAFF. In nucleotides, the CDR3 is TGTGCCAGCAGTGCTATCCGTAGGGCGGGAGCTTTCTTT.

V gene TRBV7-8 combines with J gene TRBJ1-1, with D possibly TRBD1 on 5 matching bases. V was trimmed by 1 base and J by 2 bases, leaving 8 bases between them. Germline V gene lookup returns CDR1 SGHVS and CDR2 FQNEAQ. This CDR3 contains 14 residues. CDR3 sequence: CASSLEGVNTEAFF. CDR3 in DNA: TGTGCCAGCAGCTTAGAAGGGGTAAACACTGAAGCTTTCTTT. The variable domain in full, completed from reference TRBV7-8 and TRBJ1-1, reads GAGVSQSPRYKVAKRGQDVALRCDPISGHVSLFWYQQALGQGPEFLTYFQNEAQLDKSGLPSDRFFAERPEGSVSTLKIQRTQQEDSAVYLCASSLEGVNTEAFFGQGTRLTVV.